The 28 T cell receptor beta chains given below trace back to one sample, sequenced in a study of cytomegalovirus exposure and HLA in healthy donors. The PCR contained 60 Vbeta and 13 Jbeta primers. Assay used: immunoSEQ multiplex PCR; TCRdb lists only in-frame clones, some missing. The table records 79,000 or so clones, 73% of them present only once. Sequenced: PBMCs. The source of these receptors is a woman in her 40s in good health and CMV-seropositive.

The gene calls are TRBV9 and TRBJ1-4; tentative D call: TRBD1 (5 bases). The length of the CDR3 is 16 residues. In germline, CDR1 is SGDLS, CDR2 YYNGEE. The ends were cut back, 5 bases at V and 0 bases at J, with 14 bases in the middle. The CDR3 DNA is TGTGCCAGCAGTCCTCGACAGATTGCAACTAATGAAAAACTGTTTTTT. It codes for CASSPRQIATNEKLFF.

J is TRBJ1-5 and V is TRBV28; 9 bases map to TRBD1. Per the germline V gene, CDR1 is MDHEN and CDR2 is SYDVKM. CDR3 length equals 15 residues. Unmatched junction bases numbered 6, after V lost 8 bases and J lost 1 base. The chain's CDR3 is CASVQGARSNQPQHF. In DNA form, the CDR3 reads TGTGCCAGCGTACAGGGGGCCAGGAGCAATCAGCCCCAGCATTTT.

The V and J genes are TRBV10-3 and TRBJ2-3; the D gene is possibly TRBD2 (6 bases). Germline V gene lookup returns CDR1 ENHRY and CDR2 SYGVKD. This CDR3 region has 15 residues. V shed 0 bases and J shed 0 bases, with 7 bases lying between them. The CDR3 nucleotides are TGTGCCATCAGTGAGTCTAGCGGTAGCACAGATACGCAGTATTTT. Translated, it gives CAISESSGSTDTQYF.

The chain is built from TRBV7-8 and TRBJ2-7, with TRBD2 matching over 12 bases. J lost 0 bases, V lost 5 bases, and 5 bases had no gene match. CDR1 is SGHVS and CDR2 is FQNEAQ in the germline V gene. This CDR3 contains 16 residues. CDR3 sequence (DNA): TGTGCCAGCAGCCCACGACTAGCGGGGGACTCCTACGAGCAGTACTTC. It codes for CASSPRLAGDSYEQYF.

This clone was seen a single time. The chain carries TRBV18 and TRBJ2-1, with a weak D call TRBD2 (5 bases). Trimming took 3 bases from V and 5 from J, leaving 5 bases between them. Germline V gene lookup returns CDR1 KGHSH and CDR2 LQKENI. The CDR3 is 12 amino acids. The CDR3 DNA follows: TGTGCCAGCTCACCGGGAGACAATGAGCAGTTCTTC. Its translation is CASSPGDNEQFF.

The gene calls are TRBV28 and TRBJ1-4, with 8 bases lining up with TRBD1. The CDR3 loop spans 17 amino acids. In germline, CDR1 is MDHEN, CDR2 SYDVKM. V lost 5 bases, J lost 0 bases, and 8 bases stayed unmatched. The CDR3 region has the DNA TGTGCCAGCAGTCCAGGGGGCGGACCTGCAACTAATGAAAAACTGTTTTTT. It codes for CASSPGGGPATNEKLFF. Full variable domain (missing parts from reference TRBV28 and TRBJ1-4): DVKVTQSSRYLVKRTGEKVFLECVQDMDHENMFWYRQDPGLGLRLIYFSYDVKMKEKGDIPEGYSVSREKKERFSLILESASTNQTSMYLCASSPGGGPATNEKLFFGSGTQLSVL.

This chain joins TRBV2 and TRBJ2-7, with D possibly being TRBD2 (5 bases). Germline V gives CDR1 SNHLY, CDR2 FYNNEI. The CDR3 extends over 15 amino acids. The V end lost 0 bases, the J end lost 6 bases, and 15 bases lay between the germline ends. DNA of the CDR3: TGTGCCAGCAGTGAAGCCTCGACTTGGAGGTCCGAGCAGTACTTC. Translation gives CASSEASTWRSEQYF.

The chain employs TRBV11-2 and TRBJ1-1, with D possibly matching TRBD1 (5 bases). The CDR3 extends over 17 amino acids. Looked up from germline, CDR1 is SGHAT and CDR2 is FQNNGV. Trimming stripped 0 bases from V and 5 bases from J, with 19 bases between. DNA for the CDR3: TGTGCCAGCAGCTTAGAAGTGGGGGGTATGCTTGGGACTGAAGCTTTCTTT. It translates to CASSLEVGGMLGTEAFF. The full variable domain, in which reference TRBV11-2 and TRBJ1-1 provide the parts outside the CDR3, is EAGVAQSPRYKIIEKRQSVAFWCNPISGHATLYWYQQILGQGPKLLIQFQNNGVVDDSQLPKDRFSAERLKGVDSTLKIQPAKLEDSAVYLCASSLEVGGMLGTEAFFGQGTRLTVV.

The V gene is TRBV19, the J gene TRBJ1-3; the D is unclear. The germline V and J ends were trimmed by 9 bases and 3 bases, with 24 bases remaining between them. The CDR3 loop spans 17 amino acids. Germline CDR1 is LNHDA and CDR2 is SQIVND (reference sequence). Written as DNA, the CDR3 is TGTGCCAGCAGCTTACTGCGGGGATCGTCCGGTGGAAACACCATATATTTT. Protein: CASSLLRGSSGGNTIYF.

The rearrangement joins TRBV7-8 to TRBJ1-5; D not certain. The CDR3 is 12 residues long. V was pared by 6 bases and J by 4 bases, with 7 bases between. Germline V gene sequence: CDR1 SGHVS, CDR2 FQNEAQ. Here the CDR3 reads CASSGGNQPQHF. The CDR3, as DNA: TGTGCCAGCAGTGGAGGGAATCAGCCCCAGCATTTT. The whole variable domain, filled in from reference TRBV7-8 and TRBJ1-5, reads GAGVSQSPRYKVAKRGQDVALRCDPISGHVSLFWYQQALGQGPEFLTYFQNEAQLDKSGLPSDRFFAERPEGSVSTLKIQRTQQEDSAVYLCASSGGNQPQHFGDGTRLSIL.

The V and J genes are TRBV7-2 and TRBJ2-1, with TRBD2 matching 8 bases. J gave up 9 bases and V 1 base, and 2 bases lay outside the gene matches. Germline V gene sequence: CDR1 SGHTA, CDR2 FQGNSA. The CDR3 has 13 amino acids. In nucleotides, the CDR3 is TGTGCCAGCAGCTTAGTAGCGGGGCCTGAGCAGTTCTTC. This translates into CASSLVAGPEQFF.

The chain recombines TRBV9 with TRBJ1-1, with D hard to call. CDR1 is SGDLS, CDR2 YYNGEE, per germline. V was clipped by 5 bases and J by 4 bases, with 9 bases between them. CDR3 length equals 12 residues. Written as DNA, the CDR3 is TGTGCCAGCAGTGGAAGGAGCACTGAAGCTTTCTTT. Protein sequence: CASSGRSTEAFF. Together with reference TRBV9 and TRBJ1-1, the CDR3 gives the full variable domain: DSGVTQTPKHLITATGQRVTLRCSPRSGDLSVYWYQQSLDQGLQFLIQYYNGEERAKGNILERFSAQQFPDLHSELNLSSLELGDSALYFCASSGRSTEAFFGQGTRLTVV.

The chain combines TRBV6-7 with TRBJ2-7; TRBD1 agrees at 7 bases. TRBV6-7 is an open reading frame whose function is uncertain. The CDR3 loop spans 14 amino acids. Germline trimming cut 11 bases from V and 2 bases from J; bases unmatched to any gene: 12. The CDR3 spells CACSTTGPPYEQYF. In nucleotides, the CDR3 is TGTGCCTGTAGCACGACAGGGCCTCCCTACGAGCAGTACTTC.

This clone occurred once. The CDR3 DNA is TGTGCCAGCAGCTTAGGACAGGTGAACACTGAAGCTTTCTTT. Amino acids: CASSLGQVNTEAFF. The chain joins TRBV11-2 to TRBJ1-1, with a weak D call TRBD1 (6 bases). This CDR3 has 14 residues. Germline V gene data show CDR1 as SGHAT and CDR2 as FQNNGV. V lost 1 base and J lost 0, with 6 bases in between.

The rearrangement uses TRBV4-3 and TRBJ2-1; possibly TRBD1 for D (5 bases). Trimming removed 1 base from V and 6 bases from J, with 13 bases in between. This CDR3 has 15 amino acids. Germline loops: CDR1 LGHNA, CDR2 YSLEER. The CDR3 region is CASSQGSGQSNEQFF. In DNA form, the CDR3 reads TGCGCCAGCAGCCAAGGGTCAGGGCAATCCAATGAGCAGTTCTTC.

The rearrangement links TRBV6-6 to TRBJ1-1; D might be TRBD1 (6 bases). This CDR3 is 14 amino acids long. V lost 7 bases, J lost 0 bases, and 12 bases lay in between. Germline CDR1 MNHNY, CDR2 SVGAGI (reference sequence). CDR3 protein: CASKTGPLNTEAFF. CDR3 coding DNA: TGTGCCAGCAAGACAGGACCCTTGAACACTGAAGCTTTCTTT.

V gene TRBV29-1 combines with J gene TRBJ2-5; possible D gene TRBD2, 6 bases. V was cut by 2 bases and J by 5 bases, with 9 bases left in between. This CDR3 has 12 amino acids. Per the germline V gene, CDR1 is SQVTM and CDR2 is ANQGSEA. CDR3 nucleotide sequence: TGCAGCGTTGAATCCGGGAGTGAGACCCAGTACTTC. Amino acid sequence: CSVESGSETQYF.

The rearrangement links TRBV5-4 to TRBJ2-5, with 8 bases aligning to TRBD1. Germline CDR1 SGHNT, CDR2 YYREEE (reference sequence). This CDR3 contains 16 residues. Unmatched junction bases numbered 10, after V lost 4 bases and J lost 2 bases. The CDR3 protein is CASSRGQGAGQETQYF. Here the CDR3 DNA reads TGTGCCAGCAGCAGAGGCCAGGGGGCCGGTCAAGAGACCCAGTACTTC.

The chain employs TRBV4-3 and TRBJ2-6; possibly TRBD1 for D (5 bases). Germline V gene lookup returns CDR1 LGHNA and CDR2 YSLEER. The CDR3 runs 16 residues. Trimming cost V 4 bases and J 3 bases, with 13 bases left between them. The CDR3 loop reads CASSLGELYGANVLTF. For the CDR3, the DNA is TGCGCCAGCAGCCTAGGGGAACTCTATGGGGCCAACGTCCTGACTTTC.

The chain employs TRBV19 and TRBJ2-1; a weak D match, TRBD1 (6 bases). Germline CDR1 reads LNHDA; CDR2 reads SQIVND (reference sequence). This CDR3 has 17 residues. The V and J ends lost 0 bases and 0 bases respectively, with 12 bases between them. The CDR3 nucleotides read TGTGCCAGTAGTATAGATGGCGGCAGGGGCTCCTACAATGAGCAGTTCTTC. Translating gives CASSIDGGRGSYNEQFF.

Many counts were recorded for this clone. The chain joins TRBV6-4 to TRBJ2-3, with TRBD2 identical over 9 bases. Germline lookup yields CDR1 MRHNA and CDR2 SNTAGT. Trimming took 4 bases from V and 1 from J; bases not matched to a gene: 0. This CDR3 region has 14 residues. CDR3 bases: TGTGCCAGCAGTGCTAGCGGGGGCACAGATACGCAGTATTTT. Encoded protein: CASSASGGTDTQYF.

This sequence joins TRBV6-5 and TRBJ1-2; D is ambiguous. Looked up from germline, CDR1 is MNHEY and CDR2 is SVGAGI. Trimming removed 0 bases from V and 6 bases from J, with 8 bases in between. The CDR3 covers 13 residues. Here the CDR3 DNA reads TGTGCCAGCAGTTACTCGTCGTCTGATGGCTACACCTTC. This sequence encodes CASSYSSSDGYTF.

The chain combines TRBV19 with TRBJ1-5, with D possibly TRBD1 on 5 matching bases. This CDR3 is built from 15 residues. Trimming stripped 2 bases from V and 2 bases from J, with 10 bases between. Germline loops: CDR1 LNHDA, CDR2 SQIVND (reference sequence). The CDR3 nucleotides read TGTGCCAGTAGTATAACAGCCAGGGGCAATCAGCCCCAGCATTTT. Protein product: CASSITARGNQPQHF. Together with reference TRBV19 and TRBJ1-5, the CDR3 gives the full variable domain: DGGITQSPKYLFRKEGQNVTLSCEQNLNHDAMYWYRQDPGQGLRLIYYSQIVNDFQKGDIAEGYSVSREKKESFPLTVTSAQKNPTAFYLCASSITARGNQPQHFGDGTRLSIL.

The CDR3 reads CARFQGTQETQYF. The CDR3 coding sequence is TGTGCCAGGTTTCAGGGGACCCAAGAGACCCAGTACTTC. The chain links TRBV6-6 to TRBJ2-5, with D tentatively TRBD1 (6 bases). CDR3 length: 13 amino acids. CDR1 and CDR2 (germline): MNHNY, SVGAGI (reference sequence). Trimming took 9 bases from V and 1 from J, leaving 12 bases between them.

In its sample, this clone was seen a few times. The CDR3 is CASSPGLDTDTQYF. CDR3 nucleotide sequence: TGTGCCAGCAGTCCAGGACTAGACACAGATACGCAGTATTTT. The rearrangement links TRBV27 to TRBJ2-3; the match to TRBD2 covers 7 bases. Germline-derived CDR1 and CDR2 are MNHEY and SMNVEV (reference sequence). This CDR3 region has 14 residues. Trimming at V came to 5 bases and at J to 2 bases, leaving 4 bases not matched to a gene.

The genes are TRBV6-5 and TRBJ1-1, with a possible D match to TRBD1 (6 bases). The CDR3 consists of 14 residues. The V end lost 7 bases, the J end lost 1 base, and 13 bases lay between the germline ends. Germline lookup yields CDR1 MNHEY and CDR2 SVGAGI. This CDR3 is CASTLGQPNTEAFF. As DNA, the CDR3 is TGTGCCAGCACTTTAGGACAGCCGAACACTGAAGCTTTCTTT.

The V gene is TRBV7-8, the J gene TRBJ1-5; TRBD1 aligns across 8 bases. Germline CDR1 SGHVS, CDR2 FQNEAQ. CDR3 length: 13 residues. The junction had 4 bases not matched to a gene; V was cut back by 5 bases and J by 7 bases. As DNA, the CDR3 is TGTGCCAGCAGCCTACCAGGGGGCCAGCCCCAGCATTTT. It translates to CASSLPGGQPQHF.

This clone showed up just once. The V and J genes are TRBV21-1 and TRBJ2-4; the D segment call TRBD1 is taken from the table without a DNA check. TRBV21-1 constitutes a pseudogene. The CDR3 runs to 12 residues. The CDR3 loop is CASSEGENIQYF. Here the CDR3 DNA reads TGTGCCAGCAGCGAGGGGGAAAACATTCAGTACTTC.